This T cell receptor beta chain emerged from a study of identical twins. This clonotype was found a few times. The germline V and J ends were trimmed by 4 bases and 5 bases, with 10 bases remaining between them. Looked up from germline, CDR1 is SGHTA and CDR2 is FQGTGA. The CDR3 runs to 13 residues. TCRdb processed the 5' RACE reads anew with MiXCR; each CDR3 protein has one entry. The table shows more than 600,000 distinct CDR3 sequences, with over 15% occurring only once. The same sample was also studied in work on T cells expressing NK-cell markers. That work contributes: Sorted CD3+CD56-NKG2C+, CD3+CD56+NKG2C+ and CD3+CD56+NKG2C- T cells supplied the TCR beta repertoires.

V is TRBV7-3 and J is TRBJ2-3; D unclear. This clonotype originated in a woman in her late teens or twenties in good health. Sequences were obtained from PBMCs. In nucleotides, the CDR3 is TGTGCCAGCAGCTCCTTTCACGGAGATACGCAGTATTTT. Translation: CASSSFHGDTQYF.